This T cell receptor (beta chain) was retrieved from a study of T-cell reconstitution after alpha-beta-depleted transplantation in children. As it was prepared, the TCRbeta library received unique molecular identifiers. MiXCR, run by TCRdb on the PCR reads, gives a single entry per CDR3 protein. Of about 1,000,000 distinct CDR3 sequences listed, 25% to 30% are singletons. The CDR3 runs 15 residues. From germline, CDR1 is SGDLS and CDR2 YYNGEE. The V end lost 4 bases, the J end lost 6 bases, and 18 bases lay between the germline ends. The sample in question was PBMCs, mostly from graft donor cells, obtained 360 days after TCRalphabeta/CD19-depleted stem cell transplant. The TCR originated in a boy in the first two years of life who had a stem cell transplant for SCID, so the T cells may come from the graft donor. The chain recombines TRBV9 with TRBJ2-3; tentatively, D is TRBD1 (6 bases). CDR3 in DNA: TGTGCCAGCAGCCCCAGGGGAGCAAACCCTGATACGCAGTATTTT. Protein product: CASSPRGANPDTQYF.